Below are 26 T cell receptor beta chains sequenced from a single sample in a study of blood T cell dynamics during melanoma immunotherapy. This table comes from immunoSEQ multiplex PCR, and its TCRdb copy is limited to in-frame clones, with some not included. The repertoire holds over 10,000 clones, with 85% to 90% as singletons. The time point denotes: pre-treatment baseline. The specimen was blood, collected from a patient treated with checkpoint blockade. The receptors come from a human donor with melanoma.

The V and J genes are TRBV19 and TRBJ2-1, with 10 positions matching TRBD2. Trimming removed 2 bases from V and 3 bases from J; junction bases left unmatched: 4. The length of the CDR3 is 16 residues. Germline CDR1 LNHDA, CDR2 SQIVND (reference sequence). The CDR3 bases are TGTGCCAGTAGTATACTAGCGGGAGTTGTCTACAATGAGCAGTTCTTC. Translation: CASSILAGVVYNEQFF.

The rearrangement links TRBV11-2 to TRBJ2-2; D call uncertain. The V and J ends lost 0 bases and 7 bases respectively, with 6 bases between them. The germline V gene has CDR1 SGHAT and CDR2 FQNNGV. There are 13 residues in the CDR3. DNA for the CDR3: TGTGCCAGCAGCTTAGATAGAGGCGGGGAGCTGTTTTTT. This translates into CASSLDRGGELFF. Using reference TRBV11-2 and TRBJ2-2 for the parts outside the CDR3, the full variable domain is EAGVAQSPRYKIIEKRQSVAFWCNPISGHATLYWYQQILGQGPKLLIQFQNNGVVDDSQLPKDRFSAERLKGVDSTLKIQPAKLEDSAVYLCASSLDRGGELFFGEGSRLTVL.

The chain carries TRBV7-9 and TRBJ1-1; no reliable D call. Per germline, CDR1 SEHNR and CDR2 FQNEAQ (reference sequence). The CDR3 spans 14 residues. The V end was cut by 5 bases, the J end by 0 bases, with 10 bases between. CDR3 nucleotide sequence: TGTGCCAGCAGCCGCTCTAGTTTGAACACTGAAGCTTTCTTT. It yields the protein CASSRSSLNTEAFF.

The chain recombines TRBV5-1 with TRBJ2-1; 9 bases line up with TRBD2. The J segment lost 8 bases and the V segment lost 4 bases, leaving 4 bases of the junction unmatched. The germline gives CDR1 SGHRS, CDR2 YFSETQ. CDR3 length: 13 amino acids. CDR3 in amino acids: CASSGTSLDEQFF. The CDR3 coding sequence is TGCGCCAGCAGCGGGACTAGCCTAGATGAGCAGTTCTTC. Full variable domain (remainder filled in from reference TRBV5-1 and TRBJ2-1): KAGVTQTPRYLIKTRGQQVTLSCSPISGHRSVSWYQQTPGQGLQFLFEYFSETQRNKGNFPGRFSGRQFSNSRSEMNVSTLELGDSALYLCASSGTSLDEQFFGPGTRLTVL.

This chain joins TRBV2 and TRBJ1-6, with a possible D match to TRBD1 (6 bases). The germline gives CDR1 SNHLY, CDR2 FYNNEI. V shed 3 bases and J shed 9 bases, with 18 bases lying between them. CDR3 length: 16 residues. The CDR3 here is CASSDQGIGVGSPLHF. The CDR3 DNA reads TGTGCCAGCAGTGATCAGGGGATAGGTGTTGGTTCACCCCTCCACTTT.

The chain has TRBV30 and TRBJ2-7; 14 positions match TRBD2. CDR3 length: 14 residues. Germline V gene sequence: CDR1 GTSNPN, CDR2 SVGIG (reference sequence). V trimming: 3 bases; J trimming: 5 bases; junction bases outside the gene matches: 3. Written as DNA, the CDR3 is TGTGCCTGGAGGACTAGCGGGAGGGTGAACGAGCAGTACTTC. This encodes CAWRTSGRVNEQYF.

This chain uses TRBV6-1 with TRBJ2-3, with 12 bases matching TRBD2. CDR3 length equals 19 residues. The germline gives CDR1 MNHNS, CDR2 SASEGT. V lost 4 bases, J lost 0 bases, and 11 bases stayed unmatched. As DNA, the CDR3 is TGTGCCAGCAGTGCTCACACTAGCGGGAGGCCATCTAGCACAGATACGCAGTATTTT. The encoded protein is CASSAHTSGRPSSTDTQYF.

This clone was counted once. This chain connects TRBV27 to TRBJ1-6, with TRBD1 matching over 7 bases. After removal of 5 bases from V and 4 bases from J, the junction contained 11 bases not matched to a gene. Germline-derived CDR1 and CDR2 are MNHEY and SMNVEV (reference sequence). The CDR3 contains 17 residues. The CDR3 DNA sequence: TGTGCCAGCAGTCCCCTGGGGGGACAGATATATAATTCACCCCTCCACTTT. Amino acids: CASSPLGGQIYNSPLHF.

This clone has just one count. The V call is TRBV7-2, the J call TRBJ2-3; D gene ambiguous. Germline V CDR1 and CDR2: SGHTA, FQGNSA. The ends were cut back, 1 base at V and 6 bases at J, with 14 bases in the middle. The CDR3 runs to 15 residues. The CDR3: CASSLGGTTKDTQYF. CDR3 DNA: TGTGCCAGCAGCTTAGGCGGCACCACGAAGGATACGCAGTATTTT.

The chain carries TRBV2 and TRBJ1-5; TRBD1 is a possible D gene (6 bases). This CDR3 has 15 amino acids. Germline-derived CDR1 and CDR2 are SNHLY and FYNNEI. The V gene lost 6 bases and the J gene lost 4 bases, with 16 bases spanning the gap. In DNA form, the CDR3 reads TGTGCCAGCAGCGCTGAAGGGACACCGAATCAGCCCCAGCATTTT. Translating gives CASSAEGTPNQPQHF.

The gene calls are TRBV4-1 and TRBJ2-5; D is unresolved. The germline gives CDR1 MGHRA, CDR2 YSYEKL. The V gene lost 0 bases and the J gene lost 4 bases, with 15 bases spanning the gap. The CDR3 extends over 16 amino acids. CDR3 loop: CASSQDGRVYRETQYF. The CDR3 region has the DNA TGCGCCAGCAGCCAAGATGGACGGGTGTATCGAGAGACCCAGTACTTC.

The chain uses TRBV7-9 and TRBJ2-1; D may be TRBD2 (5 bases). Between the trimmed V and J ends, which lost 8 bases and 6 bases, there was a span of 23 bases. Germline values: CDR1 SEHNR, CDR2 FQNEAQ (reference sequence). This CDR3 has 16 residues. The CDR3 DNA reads TGTGCCAGCGGGAATGAGGGTGGGAGTAATATCAATGAGCAGTTCTTC. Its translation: CASGNEGGSNINEQFF.

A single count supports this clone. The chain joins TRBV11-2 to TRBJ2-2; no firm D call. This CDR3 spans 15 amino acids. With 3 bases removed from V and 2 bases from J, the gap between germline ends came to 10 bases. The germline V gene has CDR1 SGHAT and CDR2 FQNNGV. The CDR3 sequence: CASSLGGLNTGELFF. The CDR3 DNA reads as TGTGCCAGCAGCTTGGGCGGTCTTAACACCGGGGAGCTGTTTTTT.

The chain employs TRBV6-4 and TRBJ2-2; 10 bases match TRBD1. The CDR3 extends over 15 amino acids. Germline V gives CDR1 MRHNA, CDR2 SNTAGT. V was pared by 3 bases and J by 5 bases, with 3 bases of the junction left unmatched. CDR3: CASSERTGGTGELFF. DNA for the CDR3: TGTGCCAGCAGTGAAAGGACAGGGGGGACCGGGGAGCTGTTTTTT.

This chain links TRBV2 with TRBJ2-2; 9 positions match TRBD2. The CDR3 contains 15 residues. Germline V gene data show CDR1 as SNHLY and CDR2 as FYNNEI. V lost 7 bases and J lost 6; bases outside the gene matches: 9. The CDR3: CASKRVAGDSGELFF. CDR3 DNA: TGTGCCAGCAAAAGAGTAGCGGGAGACTCCGGGGAGCTGTTTTTT.

DNA for the CDR3: TGTGCCAGCAGCTTAGTTGGGGGGTATGAGCAGTTCTTC. Its translation: CASSLVGGYEQFF. The rearrangement links TRBV11-2 to TRBJ2-1; TRBD2 is a possible D gene (6 bases). The ends were cut back, 1 base at V and 8 bases at J, with 9 bases in the middle. There are 13 residues in the CDR3. The V gene's germline CDR1 is SGHAT and CDR2 FQNNGV. The variable domain in full, with the rest retrieved from reference TRBV11-2 and TRBJ2-1, is EAGVAQSPRYKIIEKRQSVAFWCNPISGHATLYWYQQILGQGPKLLIQFQNNGVVDDSQLPKDRFSAERLKGVDSTLKIQPAKLEDSAVYLCASSLVGGYEQFFGPGTRLTVL.

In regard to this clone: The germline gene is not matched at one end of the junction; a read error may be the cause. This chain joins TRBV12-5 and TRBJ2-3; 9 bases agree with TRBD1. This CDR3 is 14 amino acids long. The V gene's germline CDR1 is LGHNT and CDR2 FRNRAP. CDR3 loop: CASGLPRTGDCCTF. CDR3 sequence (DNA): TGTGCTAGTGGTTTGCCCCGGACAGGGGATTGCTGCACCTTT.

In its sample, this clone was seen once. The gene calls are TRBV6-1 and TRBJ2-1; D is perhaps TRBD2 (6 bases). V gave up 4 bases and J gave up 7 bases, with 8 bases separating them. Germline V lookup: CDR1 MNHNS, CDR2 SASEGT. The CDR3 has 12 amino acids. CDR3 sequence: CASSGLANEQFF. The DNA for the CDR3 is TGTGCCAGCAGTGGTCTAGCGAATGAGCAGTTCTTC.

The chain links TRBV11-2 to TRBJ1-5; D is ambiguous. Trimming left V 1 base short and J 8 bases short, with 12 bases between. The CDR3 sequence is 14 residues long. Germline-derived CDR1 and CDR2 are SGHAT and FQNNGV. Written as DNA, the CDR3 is TGTGCCAGCAGCTTAGGGCAGTTTTTGGAGCCCCAGCATTTT. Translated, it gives CASSLGQFLEPQHF. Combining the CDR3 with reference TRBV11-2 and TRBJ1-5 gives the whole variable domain EAGVAQSPRYKIIEKRQSVAFWCNPISGHATLYWYQQILGQGPKLLIQFQNNGVVDDSQLPKDRFSAERLKGVDSTLKIQPAKLEDSAVYLCASSLGQFLEPQHFGDGTRLSIL.

The CDR3 spells CASSISPGGYGYTF. In DNA form, the CDR3 reads TGTGCCAGTAGTATTTCCCCGGGGGGCTATGGCTACACCTTC. The chain joins TRBV19 to TRBJ1-2, with D possibly matching TRBD1 (5 bases). The CDR3 sequence is 14 residues long. Trimming cost V 3 bases and J 4 bases, with 12 bases left between them. Germline assignment: CDR1 LNHDA and CDR2 SQIVND (reference sequence).

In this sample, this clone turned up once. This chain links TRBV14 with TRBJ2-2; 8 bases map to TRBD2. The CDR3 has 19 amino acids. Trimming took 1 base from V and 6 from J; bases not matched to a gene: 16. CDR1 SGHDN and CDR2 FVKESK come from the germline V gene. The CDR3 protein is CASSQGTTRGLGVAGELFF. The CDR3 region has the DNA TGTGCCAGCAGCCAAGGGACTACCAGGGGACTAGGGGTAGCCGGGGAGCTGTTTTTT. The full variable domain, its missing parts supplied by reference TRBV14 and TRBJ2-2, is EAGVTQFPSHSVIEKGQTVTLRCDPISGHDNLYWYRRVMGKEIKFLLHFVKESKQDESGMPNNRFLAERTGGTYSTLKVQPAELEDSGVYFCASSQGTTRGLGVAGELFFGEGSRLTVL.

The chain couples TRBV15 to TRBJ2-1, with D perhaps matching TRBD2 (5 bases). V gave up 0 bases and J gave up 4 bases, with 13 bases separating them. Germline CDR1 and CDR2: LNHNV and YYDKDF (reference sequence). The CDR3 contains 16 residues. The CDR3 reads CATSRDPEGAYNEQFF. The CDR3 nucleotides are TGTGCCACCAGCAGAGATCCAGAGGGAGCATACAATGAGCAGTTCTTC.

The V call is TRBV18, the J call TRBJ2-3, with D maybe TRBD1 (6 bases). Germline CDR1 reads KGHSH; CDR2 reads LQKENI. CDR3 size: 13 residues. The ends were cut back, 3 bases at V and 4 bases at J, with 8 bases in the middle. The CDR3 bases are TGTGCCAGCTCACCCAGGGGCCCAGATACGCAGTATTTT. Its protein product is CASSPRGPDTQYF.

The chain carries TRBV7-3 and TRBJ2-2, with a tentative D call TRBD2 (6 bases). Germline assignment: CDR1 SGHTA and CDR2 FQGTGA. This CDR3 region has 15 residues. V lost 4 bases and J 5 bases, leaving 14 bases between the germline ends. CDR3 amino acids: CASSSAGRTTGELFF. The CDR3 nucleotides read TGTGCCAGCAGCTCGGCAGGGAGGACGACCGGGGAGCTGTTTTTT.

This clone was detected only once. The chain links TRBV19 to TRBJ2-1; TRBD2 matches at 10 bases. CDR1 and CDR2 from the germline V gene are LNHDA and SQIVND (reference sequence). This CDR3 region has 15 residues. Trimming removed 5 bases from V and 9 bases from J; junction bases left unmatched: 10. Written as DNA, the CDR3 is TGTGCCAGTAGTCTCAGAGCGGGAGGGCTTGTTGAGCAGTTCTTC. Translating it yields CASSLRAGGLVEQFF.

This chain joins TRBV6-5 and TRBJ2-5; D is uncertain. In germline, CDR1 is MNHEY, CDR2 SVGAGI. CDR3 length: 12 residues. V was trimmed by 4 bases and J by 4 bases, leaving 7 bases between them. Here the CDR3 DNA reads TGTGCCAGCAGTTGGTCGGGAGAGACCCAGTACTTC. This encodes CASSWSGETQYF.